The clone carrying this T cell receptor (beta chain) has only one observation. Its specificity is not known. Assay: immunoSEQ multiplex PCR; the TCRdb copy retains only in-frame clones and omits some. The repertoire holds tens of thousands of clones, with just over 75% as singletons. The CDR3 has 14 amino acids. Germline V gene sequence: CDR1 MDHEN, CDR2 SYDVKM. V was clipped by 5 bases and J by 12 bases; unmatched bases: 9. The sample belongs to a study of CD4 T cells in relation to SARS-CoV-2 and coronaviruses. Study in general: After roughly 11 days of antigen culture, PBMC TCR beta CDR3s were sequenced. The restricting HLA molecule for shared crossreactive spike epitopes was mapped.

CD4+ T cells from unexposed donors were obtained before the COVID-19 pandemic (2011-2018). CD4+ T cells were isolated from the cells after roughly 11 days of culture. Unexposed-donor CD4+ T cells were probed with SARS-CoV-2 S/N and four cold-coronavirus spikes, cells permitting. The sequencing input was CD4+ T cells from PBMCs, cultured in vitro. This clonotype was sampled from a human donor in good health. The V gene is TRBV28, the J gene TRBJ1-5; 11 nucleotides agree with TRBD1. CDR3 residues: CASSTKGQGGNQHF. CDR3 nucleotides: TGTGCCAGCAGTACTAAGGGACAGGGGGGGAACCAGCATTTT.